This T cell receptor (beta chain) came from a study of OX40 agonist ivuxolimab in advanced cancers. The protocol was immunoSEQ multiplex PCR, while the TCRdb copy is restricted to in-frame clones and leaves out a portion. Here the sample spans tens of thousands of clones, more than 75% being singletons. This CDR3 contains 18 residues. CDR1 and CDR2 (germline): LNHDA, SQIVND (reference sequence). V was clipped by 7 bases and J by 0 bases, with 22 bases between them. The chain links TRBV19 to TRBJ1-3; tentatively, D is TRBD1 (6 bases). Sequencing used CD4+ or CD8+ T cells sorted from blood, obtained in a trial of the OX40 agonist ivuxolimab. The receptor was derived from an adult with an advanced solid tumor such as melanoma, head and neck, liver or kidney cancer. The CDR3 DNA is TGTGCCAGTACGTCAAGACGGGGGCCCTCCCCCTCTGGAAACACCATATATTTT. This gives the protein CASTSRRGPSPSGNTIYF.